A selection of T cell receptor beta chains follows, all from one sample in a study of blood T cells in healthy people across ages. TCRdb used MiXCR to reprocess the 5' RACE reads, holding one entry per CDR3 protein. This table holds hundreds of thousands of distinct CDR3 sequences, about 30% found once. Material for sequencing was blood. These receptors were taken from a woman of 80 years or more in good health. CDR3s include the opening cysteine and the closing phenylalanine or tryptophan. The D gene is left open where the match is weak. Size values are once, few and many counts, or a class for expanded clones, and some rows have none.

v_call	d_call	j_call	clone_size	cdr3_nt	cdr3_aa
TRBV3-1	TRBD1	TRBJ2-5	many	TGTGCCAGCAGCGCGAGACAGGGATCCGAGACCCAGTACTTC	CASSARQGSETQYF
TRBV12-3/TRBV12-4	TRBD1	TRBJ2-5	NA	TGTGCCAGCAGTCTAGGACAGGCTGGGGGACAAGAGACCCAGTACTTC	CASSLGQAGGQETQYF
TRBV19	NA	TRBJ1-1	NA	TGTGCCAGTAGTATCCCCGGACAGCACACTGAAGCTTTCTTT	CASSIPGQHTEAFF
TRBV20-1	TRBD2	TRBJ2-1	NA	TGCAGTGCTAGGGCGGGGGAGTCCTACAATGAGCCGTACTTC	CSARAGESYNEPYF
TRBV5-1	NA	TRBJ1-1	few	TGCGCCAGCAAGGTTATTGGAGGGGTAGGCACTGAAGCTTTCTTT	CASKVIGGVGTEAFF
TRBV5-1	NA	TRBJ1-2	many	TGCGCCAGCAGCATAGATACAGGGCCGGGCTATGGCTACACCTTC	CASSIDTGPGYGYTF
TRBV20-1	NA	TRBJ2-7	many	TGCAGTGCTAGAAGGCCGGTCTCCTACGAGCAGTACTTC	CSARRPVSYEQYF
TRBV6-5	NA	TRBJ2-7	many	TGTGCCAGCAGTTACTCGACGGTCGGATCGTCCTACGAGCAGTACTTC	CASSYSTVGSSYEQYF
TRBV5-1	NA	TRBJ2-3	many	TGCGCCAGCAGCTTGATGGGCCATAGCACAGATACGCAGTATTTT	CASSLMGHSTDTQYF
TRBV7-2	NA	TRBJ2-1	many	TGTGCCAGCAGCCCTAGGCTAAGGACCTCGGGCAATGAGCAGTTCTTC	CASSPRLRTSGNEQFF
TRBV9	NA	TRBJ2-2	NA	TGTGCCAGCAGCGTAAGGCAGGGGCGCGAGACCGGGGAGCTGTTTTTT	CASSVRQGRETGELFF
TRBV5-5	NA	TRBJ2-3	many	TGTGCCAGCAGCTCAAGTCTGGGTACGCAGTATTTT	CASSSSLGTQYF
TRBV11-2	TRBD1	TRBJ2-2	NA	TGTGCCAGCAGCTCGGGGACAGGGGGCAGCACCGGGGAGCTGTTTTTT	CASSSGTGGSTGELFF
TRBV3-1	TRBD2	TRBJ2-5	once	TGTGCCAGCAGCCAAGTAGGTGGGACTAGCGGGAGGACAGAGACCCAGTACTTC	CASSQVGGTSGRTETQYF
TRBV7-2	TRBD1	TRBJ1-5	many	TGTGCCAGCAGCTTAGAGGAGACAGGGAATCAGCCCCAGCATTTT	CASSLEETGNQPQHF
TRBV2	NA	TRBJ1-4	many	TGTGCCAGCAGCGAACGACCCGCAACTAATGAAAAACTGTTTTTT	CASSERPATNEKLFF
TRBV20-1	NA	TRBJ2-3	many	TGCAGTGCTAGATCAGGGATAGATACGCAGTATTTT	CSARSGIDTQYF
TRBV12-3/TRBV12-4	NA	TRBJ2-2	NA	TGTGCCAGCTGCGACAGTGACACCGGGGAGCTGTTTTTT	CASCDSDTGELFF
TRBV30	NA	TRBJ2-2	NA	TGTGCCTGGAGTGTACACGGGCGAGAGCTGTTTTTT	CAWSVHGRELFF
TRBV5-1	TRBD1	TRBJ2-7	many	TGCGCCAGCAGCTTAGACCGACAGGGCACTCAGTACTTC	CASSLDRQGTQYF
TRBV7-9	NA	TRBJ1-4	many	TGTGCCAGCACCCATAACAGGGTGAATGAAAAACTGTTTTTT	CASTHNRVNEKLFF
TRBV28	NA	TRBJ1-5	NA	TGTGCCAGCAGTTTTACTTCGGGTGTTAGCAATCAGCCCCAGCATTTT	CASSFTSGVSNQPQHF
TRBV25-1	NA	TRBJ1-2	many	TGTGCCAGCAGTGACAGCTACTATGGCTACACCTTC	CASSDSYYGYTF
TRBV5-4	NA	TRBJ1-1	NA	TGTGCCAGCAGCTTGGAGATGCGGAACACTGAAGCTTTCTTT	CASSLEMRNTEAFF
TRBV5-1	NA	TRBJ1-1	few	TGCGCCAGCACCCCGGGCCTCCGGGCAGGGTACATGAACACTGAAGCTTTCTTT	CASTPGLRAGYMNTEAFF
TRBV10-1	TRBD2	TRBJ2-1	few	TGCGCCAGCAGTGAGACTAGCGGGGGCCCTAGACACTCCTACAATGAGCAGTTCTTC	CASSETSGGPRHSYNEQFF
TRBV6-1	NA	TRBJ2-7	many	TGTGCCGTTAAATGGGGCAGCTTATCCTACGAGCAGTACTTC	CAVKWGSLSYEQYF
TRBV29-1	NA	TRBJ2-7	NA	TGCAGCGTTGAGCAAAGCGGGTTGCCCCCCTACGAGCAGTACTTC	CSVEQSGLPPYEQYF
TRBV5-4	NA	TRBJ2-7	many	TGTGCCAGCAGCCGCGGGGAGAGGCCCTCCTACGAGCAGTACTTC	CASSRGERPSYEQYF
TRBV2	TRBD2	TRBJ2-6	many	TGTGCCAGCAGGGCCGCGGGGGATTCCTCTGGGGCCAACGTCCTGACTTTC	CASRAAGDSSGANVLTF
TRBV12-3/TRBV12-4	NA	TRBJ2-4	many	TGTGCCAGCAGGAGGACAGCCTCAGCCAAAAACATTCAGTACTTC	CASRRTASAKNIQYF
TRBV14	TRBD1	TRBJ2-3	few	TGTGCCAGCAGCTTCCGACAGGGGCAAGATACGCAGTATTTT	CASSFRQGQDTQYF
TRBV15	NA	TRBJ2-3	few	TGTGCCACCACAGCGCAGAGCACAGATACGCAGTATTTT	CATTAQSTDTQYF
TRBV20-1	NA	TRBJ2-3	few	TGCAGTGCTAGAGATCGTGGGGCGGTAGATACGCAGTATTTT	CSARDRGAVDTQYF
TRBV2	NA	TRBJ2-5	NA	TGTGCCAGCACCGGGACGGCGGGTGTTGCCAAAAATATTCGGTACTTC	CASTGTAGVAKNIRYF
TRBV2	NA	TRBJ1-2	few	TGTGCCAGCAGTGAGAAGGTGGGGTATGGCTACACCTTC	CASSEKVGYGYTF
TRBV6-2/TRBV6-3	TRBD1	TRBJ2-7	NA	TGTGCCAGCAGCCTCCGGACAGGGGGAACGATCTACGAGCAGTACTTC	CASSLRTGGTIYEQYF
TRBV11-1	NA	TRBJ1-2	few	TGTGCCAGCAGCTTAGCGCTACCAGGGTTGGAAAACTATGGCTACACCTTC	CASSLALPGLENYGYTF
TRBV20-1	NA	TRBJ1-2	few	TGCAGTGCTCTTAGCACCCGGGGTAACTATGGCTACACCTTC	CSALSTRGNYGYTF
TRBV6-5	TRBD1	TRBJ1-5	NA	TGTGCCAGCAGTTACTCTGGGACAGGGGCCTCCCAGCCCCAGCATTTT	CASSYSGTGASQPQHF
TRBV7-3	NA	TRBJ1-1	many	TGTGCCAGCAGTCAGAAACCCGGGACAAACCCTTTCTTT	CASSQKPGTNPFF
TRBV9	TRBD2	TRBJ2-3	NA	TGTGCCAGCAGCGCTTCTAGCGGGGAACTCACAGATACGCAGTATTTT	CASSASSGELTDTQYF
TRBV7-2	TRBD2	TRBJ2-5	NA	TGTGCCAGCGGCCCTCCGGGACTAGATCCGTTGGAGACCCAGTACTTC	CASGPPGLDPLETQYF
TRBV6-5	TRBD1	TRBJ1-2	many	TGTGCCAGCAGTCAACGGACAGGGACAAGCTACACCTTC	CASSQRTGTSYTF
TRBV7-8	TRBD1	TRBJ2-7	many	TGTGCCAGCAGCTTAGCCACAGGGGCCTACGAGCAGTACTTC	CASSLATGAYEQYF
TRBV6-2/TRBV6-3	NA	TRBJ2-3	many	TGTGCCAGCAGATTTCGGGCCCCAGACGGCACAGATACGCAGTATTTT	CASRFRAPDGTDTQYF